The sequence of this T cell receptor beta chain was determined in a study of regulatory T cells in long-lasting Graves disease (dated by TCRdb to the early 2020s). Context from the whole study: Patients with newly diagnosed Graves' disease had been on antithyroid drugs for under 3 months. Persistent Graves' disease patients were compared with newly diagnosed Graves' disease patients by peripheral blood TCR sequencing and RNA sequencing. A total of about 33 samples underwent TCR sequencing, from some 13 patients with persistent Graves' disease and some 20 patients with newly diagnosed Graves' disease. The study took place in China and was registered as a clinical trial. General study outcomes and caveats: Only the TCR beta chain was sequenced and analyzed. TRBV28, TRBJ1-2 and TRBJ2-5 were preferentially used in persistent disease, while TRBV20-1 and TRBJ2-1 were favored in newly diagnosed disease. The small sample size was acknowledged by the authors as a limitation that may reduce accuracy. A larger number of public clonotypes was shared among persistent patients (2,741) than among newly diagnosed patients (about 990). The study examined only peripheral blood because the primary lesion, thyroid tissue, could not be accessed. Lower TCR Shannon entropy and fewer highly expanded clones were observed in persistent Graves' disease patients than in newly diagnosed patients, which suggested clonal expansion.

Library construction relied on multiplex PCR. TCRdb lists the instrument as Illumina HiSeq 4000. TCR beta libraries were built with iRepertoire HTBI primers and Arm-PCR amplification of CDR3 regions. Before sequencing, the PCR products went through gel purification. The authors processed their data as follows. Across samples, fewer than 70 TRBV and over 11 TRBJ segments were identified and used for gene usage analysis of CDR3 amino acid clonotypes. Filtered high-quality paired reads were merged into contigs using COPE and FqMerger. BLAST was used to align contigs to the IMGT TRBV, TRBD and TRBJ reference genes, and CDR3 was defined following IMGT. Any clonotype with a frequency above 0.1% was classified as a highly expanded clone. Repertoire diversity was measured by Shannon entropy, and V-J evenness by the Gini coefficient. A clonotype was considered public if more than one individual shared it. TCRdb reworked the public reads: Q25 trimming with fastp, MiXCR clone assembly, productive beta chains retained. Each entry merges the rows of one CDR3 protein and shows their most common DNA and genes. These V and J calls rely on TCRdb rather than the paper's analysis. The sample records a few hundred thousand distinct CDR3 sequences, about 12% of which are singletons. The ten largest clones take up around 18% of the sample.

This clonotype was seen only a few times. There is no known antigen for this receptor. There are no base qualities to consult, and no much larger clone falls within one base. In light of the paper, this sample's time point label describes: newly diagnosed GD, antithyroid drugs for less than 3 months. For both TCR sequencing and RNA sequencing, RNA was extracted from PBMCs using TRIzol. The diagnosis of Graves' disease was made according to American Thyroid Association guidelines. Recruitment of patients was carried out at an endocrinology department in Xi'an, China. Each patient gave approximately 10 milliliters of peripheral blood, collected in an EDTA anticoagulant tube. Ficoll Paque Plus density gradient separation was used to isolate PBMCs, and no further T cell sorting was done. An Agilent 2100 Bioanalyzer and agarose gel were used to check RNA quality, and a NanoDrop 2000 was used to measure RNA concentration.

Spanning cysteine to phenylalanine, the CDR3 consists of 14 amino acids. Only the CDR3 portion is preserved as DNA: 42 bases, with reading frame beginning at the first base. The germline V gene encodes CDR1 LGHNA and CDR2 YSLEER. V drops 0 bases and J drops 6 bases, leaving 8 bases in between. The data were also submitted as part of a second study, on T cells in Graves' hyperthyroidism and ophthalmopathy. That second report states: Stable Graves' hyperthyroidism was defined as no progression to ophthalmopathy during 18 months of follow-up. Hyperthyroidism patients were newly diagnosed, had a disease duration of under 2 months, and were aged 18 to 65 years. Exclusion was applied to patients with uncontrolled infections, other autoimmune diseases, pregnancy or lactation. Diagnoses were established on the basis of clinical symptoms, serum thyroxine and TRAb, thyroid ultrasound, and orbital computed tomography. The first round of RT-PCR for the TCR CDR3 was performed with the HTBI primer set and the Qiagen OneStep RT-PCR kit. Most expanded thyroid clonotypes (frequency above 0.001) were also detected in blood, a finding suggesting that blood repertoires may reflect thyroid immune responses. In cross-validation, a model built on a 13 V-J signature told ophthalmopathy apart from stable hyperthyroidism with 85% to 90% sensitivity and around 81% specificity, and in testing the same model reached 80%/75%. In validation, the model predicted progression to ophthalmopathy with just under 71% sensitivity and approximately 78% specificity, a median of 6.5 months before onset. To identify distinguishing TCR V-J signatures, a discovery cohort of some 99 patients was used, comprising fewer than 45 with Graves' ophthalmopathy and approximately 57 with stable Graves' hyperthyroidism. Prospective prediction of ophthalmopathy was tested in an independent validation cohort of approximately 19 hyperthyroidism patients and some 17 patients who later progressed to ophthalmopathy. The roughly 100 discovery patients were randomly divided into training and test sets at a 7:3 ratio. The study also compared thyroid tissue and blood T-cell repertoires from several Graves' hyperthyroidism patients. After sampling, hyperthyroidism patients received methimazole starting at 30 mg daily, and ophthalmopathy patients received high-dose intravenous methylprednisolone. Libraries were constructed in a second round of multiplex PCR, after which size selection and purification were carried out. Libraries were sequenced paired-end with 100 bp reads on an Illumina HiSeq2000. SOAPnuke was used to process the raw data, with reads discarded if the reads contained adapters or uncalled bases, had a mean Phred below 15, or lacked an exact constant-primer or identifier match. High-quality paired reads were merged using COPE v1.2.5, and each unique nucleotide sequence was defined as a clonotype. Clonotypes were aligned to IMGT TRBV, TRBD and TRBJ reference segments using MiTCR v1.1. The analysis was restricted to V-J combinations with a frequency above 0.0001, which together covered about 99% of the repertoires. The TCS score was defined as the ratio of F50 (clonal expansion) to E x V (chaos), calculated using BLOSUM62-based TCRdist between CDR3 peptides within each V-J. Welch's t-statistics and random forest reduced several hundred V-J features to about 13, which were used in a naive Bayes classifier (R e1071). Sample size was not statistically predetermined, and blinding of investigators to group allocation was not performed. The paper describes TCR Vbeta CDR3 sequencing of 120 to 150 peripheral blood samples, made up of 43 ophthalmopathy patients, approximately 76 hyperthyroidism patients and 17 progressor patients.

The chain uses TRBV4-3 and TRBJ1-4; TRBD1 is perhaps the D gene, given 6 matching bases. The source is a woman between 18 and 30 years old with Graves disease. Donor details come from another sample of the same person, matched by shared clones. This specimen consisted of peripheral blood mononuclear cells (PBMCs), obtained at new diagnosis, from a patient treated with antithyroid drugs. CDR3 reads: CASSQDRGDEKLFF. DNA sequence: TGCGCCAGCAGCCAAGACAGGGGTGATGAAAAACTGTTTTTT.